This T cell receptor (beta chain) derives from a study of CD8 T cells in Susac syndrome. Reverse transcription used roughly 0.5 to 1 ug RNA and random hexamers. TCRdb fed the immunoSEQ multiplex PCR reads into MiXCR, producing one record per CDR3 protein. The data hold more than 130,000 distinct CDR3 sequences, with approximately 95% observed a single time. Trimming stripped 4 bases from V and 7 bases from J, with 11 bases between. CDR1 is SEHNR, CDR2 FQNEAQ, per germline (reference sequence). The CDR3 consists of 13 residues. The sample was CD8+ T cells from PBMCs. V is TRBV7-9 and J is TRBJ2-1; D is unresolved. This clonotype originated in a human donor in good health. CDR3 loop: CASSSLEENEQFF. The CDR3, as DNA: TGTGCCAGCAGCTCTCTCGAGGAAAATGAGCAGTTCTTC.